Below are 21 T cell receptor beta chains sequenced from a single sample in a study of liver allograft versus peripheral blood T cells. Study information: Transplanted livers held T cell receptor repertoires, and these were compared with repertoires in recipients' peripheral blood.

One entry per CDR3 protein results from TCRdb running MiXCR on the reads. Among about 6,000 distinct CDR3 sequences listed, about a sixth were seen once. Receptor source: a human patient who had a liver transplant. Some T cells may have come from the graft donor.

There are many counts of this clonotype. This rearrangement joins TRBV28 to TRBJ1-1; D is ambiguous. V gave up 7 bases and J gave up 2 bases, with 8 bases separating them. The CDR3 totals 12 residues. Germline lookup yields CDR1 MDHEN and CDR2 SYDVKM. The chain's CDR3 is CASTPGNTEAFF. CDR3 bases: TGTGCCAGCACCCCAGGAAACACTGAAGCTTTCTTT.

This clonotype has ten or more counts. For the CDR3, the DNA is TGTGCCTGGAGTGCCCCCTGGACGGTCTCCTACGAGCAGTACTTC. Amino acids: CAWSAPWTVSYEQYF. The chain combines TRBV30 with TRBJ2-7; unclear D gene. Trimming left V 1 base short and J 0 bases short, with 13 bases between. CDR3 length equals 15 residues. Germline loops: CDR1 GTSNPN, CDR2 SVGIG (reference sequence). The entire variable domain, with the rest obtained from reference TRBV30 and TRBJ2-7, is as follows: SQTIHQWPATLVQPVGSPLSLECTVEGTSNPNLYWYRQAAGRGLQLLFYSVGIGQISSEVPQNLSASRPQDRQFILSSKKLLLSDSGFYLCAWSAPWTVSYEQYFGPGTRLTVT.

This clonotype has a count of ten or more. CDR3 coding DNA: TGTGCCAGCAGCGCGAAAAAGGCGGAGACCCAGTACTTC. Encoded protein: CASSAKKAETQYF. The J gene is TRBJ2-5, the V gene TRBV9; D gene ambiguous. Germline V gives CDR1 SGDLS, CDR2 YYNGEE. There are 13 residues in the CDR3. V was clipped by 3 bases and J by 5 bases, with 11 bases between them.

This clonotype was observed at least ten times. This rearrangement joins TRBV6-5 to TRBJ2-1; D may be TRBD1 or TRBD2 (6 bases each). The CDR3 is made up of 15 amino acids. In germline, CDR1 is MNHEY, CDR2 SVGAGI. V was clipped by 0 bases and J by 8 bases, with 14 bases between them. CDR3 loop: CASSYSLEGVDEQFF. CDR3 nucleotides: TGTGCCAGCAGTTACTCGCTGGAGGGGGTTGATGAGCAGTTCTTC.

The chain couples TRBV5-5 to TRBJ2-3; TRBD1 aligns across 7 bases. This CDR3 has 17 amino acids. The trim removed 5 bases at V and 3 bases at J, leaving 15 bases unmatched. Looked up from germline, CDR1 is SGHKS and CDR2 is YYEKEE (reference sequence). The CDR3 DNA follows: TGTGCCAGCAGTGATAACCCACAGGGGAGATTAACAGATACGCAGTATTTT. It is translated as CASSDNPQGRLTDTQYF.

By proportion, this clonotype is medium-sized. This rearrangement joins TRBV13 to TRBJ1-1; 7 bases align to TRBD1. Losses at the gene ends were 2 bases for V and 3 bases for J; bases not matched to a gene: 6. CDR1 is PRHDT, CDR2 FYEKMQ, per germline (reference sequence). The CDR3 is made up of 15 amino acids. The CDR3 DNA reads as TGTGCCAGCAGCTTACCGGGACAGCTGTACACTGAAGCTTTCTTT. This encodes CASSLPGQLYTEAFF. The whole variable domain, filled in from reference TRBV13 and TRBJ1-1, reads AAGVIQSPRHLIKEKRETATLKCYPIPRHDTVYWYQQGPGQDPQFLISFYEKMQSDKGSIPDRFSAQQFSDYHSELNMSSLELGDSALYFCASSLPGQLYTEAFFGQGTRLTVV.

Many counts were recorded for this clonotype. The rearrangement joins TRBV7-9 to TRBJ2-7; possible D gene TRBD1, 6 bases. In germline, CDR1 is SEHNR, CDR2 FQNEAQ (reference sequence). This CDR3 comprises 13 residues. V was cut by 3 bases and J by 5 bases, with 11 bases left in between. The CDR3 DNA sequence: TGTGCCAGCAGCTTTGGACAGAAAAACGAGCAGTACTTC. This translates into CASSFGQKNEQYF.

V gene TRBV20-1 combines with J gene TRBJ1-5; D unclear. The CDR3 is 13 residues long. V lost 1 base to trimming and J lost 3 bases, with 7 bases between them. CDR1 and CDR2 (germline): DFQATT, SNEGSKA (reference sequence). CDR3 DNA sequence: TGCAGTGCTAGAGGACGGATCAATCAGCCCCAGCATTTT. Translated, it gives CSARGRINQPQHF.

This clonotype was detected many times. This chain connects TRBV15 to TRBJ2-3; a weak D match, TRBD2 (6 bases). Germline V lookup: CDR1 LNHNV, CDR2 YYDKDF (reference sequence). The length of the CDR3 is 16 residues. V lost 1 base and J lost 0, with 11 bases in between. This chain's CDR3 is CATSRVGGISTDTQYF. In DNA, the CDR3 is TGTGCCACCAGCAGAGTAGGAGGGATAAGCACAGATACGCAGTATTTT.

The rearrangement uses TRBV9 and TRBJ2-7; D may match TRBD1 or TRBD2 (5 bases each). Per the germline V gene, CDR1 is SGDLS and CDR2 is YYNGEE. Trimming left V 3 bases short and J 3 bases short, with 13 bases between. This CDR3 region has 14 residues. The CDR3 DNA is TGTGCCAGCAGCGCGGGACGGAGCAACTACGAGCAGTACTTC. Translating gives CASSAGRSNYEQYF.

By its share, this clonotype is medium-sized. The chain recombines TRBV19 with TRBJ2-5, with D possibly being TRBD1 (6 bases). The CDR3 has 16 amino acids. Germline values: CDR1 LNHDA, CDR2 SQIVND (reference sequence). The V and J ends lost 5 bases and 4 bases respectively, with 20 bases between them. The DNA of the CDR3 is TGTGCCAGTAGTTCCCCGACAGGTCCTCCCGGAGAGACCCAGTACTTC. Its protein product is CASSSPTGPPGETQYF.

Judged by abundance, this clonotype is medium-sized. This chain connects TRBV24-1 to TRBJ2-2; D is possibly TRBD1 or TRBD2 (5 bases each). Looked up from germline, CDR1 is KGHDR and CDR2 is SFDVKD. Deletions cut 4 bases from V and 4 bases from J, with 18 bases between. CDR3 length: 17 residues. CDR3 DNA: TGTGCCACCAGTGAGTTTGAGGGACCCTTTCCCACCGGGGAGCTGTTTTTT. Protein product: CATSEFEGPFPTGELFF.

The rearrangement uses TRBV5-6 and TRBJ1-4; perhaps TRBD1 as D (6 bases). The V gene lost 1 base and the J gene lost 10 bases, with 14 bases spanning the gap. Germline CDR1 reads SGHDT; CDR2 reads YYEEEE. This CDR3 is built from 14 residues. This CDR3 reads CASSLWAGDGKLFF. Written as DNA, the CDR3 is TGTGCCAGCAGCTTGTGGGCAGGGGACGGAAAACTGTTTTTT.

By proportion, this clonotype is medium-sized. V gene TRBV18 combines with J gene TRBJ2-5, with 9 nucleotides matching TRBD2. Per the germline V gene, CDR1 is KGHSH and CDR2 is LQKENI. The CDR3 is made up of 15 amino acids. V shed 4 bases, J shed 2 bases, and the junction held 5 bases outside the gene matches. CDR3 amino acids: CASSRKTSGQETQYF. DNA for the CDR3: TGTGCCAGCTCACGGAAGACTAGCGGTCAAGAGACCCAGTACTTC.

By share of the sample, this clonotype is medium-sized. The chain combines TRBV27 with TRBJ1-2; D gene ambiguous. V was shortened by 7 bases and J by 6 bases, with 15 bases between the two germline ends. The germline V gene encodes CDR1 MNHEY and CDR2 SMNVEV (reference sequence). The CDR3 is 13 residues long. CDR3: CASTDRGDDGYTF. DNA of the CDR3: TGTGCCAGCACCGACCGGGGAGACGATGGCTACACCTTC.

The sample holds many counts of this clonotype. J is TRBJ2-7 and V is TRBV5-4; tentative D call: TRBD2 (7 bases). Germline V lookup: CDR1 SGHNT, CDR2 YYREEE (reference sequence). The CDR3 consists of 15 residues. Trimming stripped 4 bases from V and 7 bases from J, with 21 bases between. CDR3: CASSALGGAGGEQYF. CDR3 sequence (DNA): TGTGCCAGCAGCGCTTTGGGGGGGGCCGGTGGGGAGCAGTACTTC.

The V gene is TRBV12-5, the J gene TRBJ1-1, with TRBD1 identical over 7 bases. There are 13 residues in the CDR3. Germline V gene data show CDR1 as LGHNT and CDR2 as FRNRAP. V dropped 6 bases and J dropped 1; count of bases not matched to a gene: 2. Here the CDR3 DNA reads TGTGCTAGTGGAAGACAGGGGAACACTGAAGCTTTCTTT. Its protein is CASGRQGNTEAFF.

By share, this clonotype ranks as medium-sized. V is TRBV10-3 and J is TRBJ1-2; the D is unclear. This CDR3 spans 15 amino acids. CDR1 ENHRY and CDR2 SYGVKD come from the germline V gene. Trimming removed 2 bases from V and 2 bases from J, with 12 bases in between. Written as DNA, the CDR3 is TGTGCCATCAGTGAGCCCATGAGGTCCAACTATGGCTACACCTTC. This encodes CAISEPMRSNYGYTF.

The CDR3, as DNA: TGTGCCAGCAGCTCCCCGACAGACCTGATTAAGAATGAGCAGTTCTTC. Its protein product is CASSSPTDLIKNEQFF. The chain uses TRBV7-9 and TRBJ2-1; tentative D call: TRBD1 (5 bases). The CDR3 is made up of 16 amino acids. V was clipped by 4 bases and J by 7 bases, with 20 bases between them. Germline lookup yields CDR1 SEHNR and CDR2 FQNEAQ (reference sequence).

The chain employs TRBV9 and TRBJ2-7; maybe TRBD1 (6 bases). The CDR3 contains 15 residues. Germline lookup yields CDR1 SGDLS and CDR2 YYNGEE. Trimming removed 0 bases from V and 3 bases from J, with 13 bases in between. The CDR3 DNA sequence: TGTGCCAGCAGCGTAGGCAGGGGCGAGGGCTACGAGCAGTACTTC. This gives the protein CASSVGRGEGYEQYF.

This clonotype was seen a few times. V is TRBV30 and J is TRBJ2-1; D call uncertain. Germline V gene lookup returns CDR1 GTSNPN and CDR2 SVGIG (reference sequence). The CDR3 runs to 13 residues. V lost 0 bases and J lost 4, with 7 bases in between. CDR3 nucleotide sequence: TGTGCCTGGAGTGTAACCAGATACAATGAGCAGTTCTTC. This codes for CAWSVTRYNEQFF.